The 22 T cell receptor beta chains presented below share a single source sample, sequenced in a study of OX40 agonist ivuxolimab in advanced cancers. This table comes from immunoSEQ multiplex PCR, and its TCRdb copy is limited to in-frame clones, with some not included. The sample records roughly 57,000 clones, roughly 87% being singletons. The starting material was CD4+ or CD8+ T cells sorted from blood, obtained in a trial of the OX40 agonist ivuxolimab. Every receptor here comes from an adult with an advanced solid tumor such as melanoma, head and neck, liver or kidney cancer.

The chain employs TRBV18 and TRBJ2-5; a weak D match, TRBD1 (5 bases). This CDR3 has 17 residues. The germline CDR1 and CDR2 sequences are KGHSH and LQKENI. Trimming removed 3 bases at V and 0 bases at J, with 17 bases between. The CDR3: CASSPLSPTADQETQYF. The CDR3 nucleotides are TGTGCCAGCTCACCGTTGAGCCCGACAGCTGACCAAGAGACCCAGTACTTC.

This clone appeared a single time. The rearrangement uses TRBV5-8 and TRBJ1-4; 8 bases line up with TRBD1. CDR1 is SGHTS, CDR2 YDEGEE, per germline. The CDR3 is 18 residues long. The V gene end was trimmed by 3 bases and the J gene end by 3 bases; junction bases not matched to a gene: 13. CDR3 DNA: TGTGCCAGCAGCTCGCCCCCCCAGGGGGCTATCGCTAATGAAAAACTGTTTTTT. This encodes CASSSPPQGAIANEKLFF.

The chain links TRBV6-6 to TRBJ2-7; a weak D match, TRBD2 (5 bases). The CDR3 runs to 13 residues. V lost 8 bases, J lost 10 bases, and 21 bases lay in between. Per germline, CDR1 MNHNY and CDR2 SVGAGI (reference sequence). The CDR3 region has the DNA TGTGCCAGCCAGGAGGTAGATTTTTTCTCTCAGTACTTC. This encodes CASQEVDFFSQYF.

In nucleotides, the CDR3 is TGTGCCAGCATAGGTCGACAGGGGAGCAATCAGCCCCAGCATTTT. It codes for CASIGRQGSNQPQHF. The chain recombines TRBV6-1 with TRBJ1-5; TRBD1 matches 8 bases. Trimming took 7 bases from V and 1 from J; bases not matched to a gene: 6. This CDR3 comprises 15 residues. The germline V gene encodes CDR1 MNHNS and CDR2 SASEGT.

V and J are TRBV2 and TRBJ2-7; 7 bases agree with TRBD2. Germline V gene sequence: CDR1 SNHLY, CDR2 FYNNEI. The trim removed 4 bases at V and 4 bases at J, leaving 7 bases unmatched. The CDR3 length is 14 residues. Here the CDR3 DNA reads TGTGCCAGCAGTGCTTTTCTAGCGGAGTACGAGCAGTACTTC. Its protein product is CASSAFLAEYEQYF. The full variable domain, with the rest looked up from reference TRBV2 and TRBJ2-7, is EPEVTQTPSHQVTQMGQEVILRCVPISNHLYFYWYRQILGQKVEFLVSFYNNEISEKSEIFDDQFSVERPDGSNFTLKIRSTKLEDSAMYFCASSAFLAEYEQYFGPGTRLTVT.

V and J are TRBV21-1 and TRBJ2-1. TRBV21-1 is deemed a pseudogene. CDR3 length: 16 amino acids. Here the CDR3 reads CASSTQGYLSYNEQFF. CDR3 sequence (DNA): TGTGCCAGCAGCACACAAGGATACTTATCCTACAATGAGCAGTTCTTC.

V gene TRBV28 combines with J gene TRBJ2-5; D is possibly TRBD1 or TRBD2 (6 bases each). The V end was cut by 2 bases, the J end by 4 bases, with 20 bases between. The CDR3 consists of 17 residues. CDR1 and CDR2 (germline): MDHEN, SYDVKM. The CDR3 DNA is TGTGCCAGCAGTTTAATTCGGGAGCCGACAGGCGGAGAGACCCAGTACTTC. This translates into CASSLIREPTGGETQYF.

With regard to this clone: One end of the junction is discordant with germline, which a read error may explain. The chain employs TRBV6-5 and TRBJ2-7; weak D call: TRBD1 (6 bases). This CDR3 is 12 amino acids long. Germline loops: CDR1 MNHEY, CDR2 SVGAGI. CDR3: CASSLPTGPPFF. The CDR3 nucleotides read TGTGCCAGCAGTCTACCGACAGGTCCCCCCTTCTTC.

The chain combines TRBV5-6 with TRBJ2-1; 12 bases agree with TRBD1. The CDR3 covers 14 residues. The V and J ends lost 6 bases and 9 bases, in that order; junction bases with no gene match: 7. Germline lookup yields CDR1 SGHDT and CDR2 YYEEEE. CDR3 amino acids: CASNRDRGRGEQFF. The CDR3, as DNA: TGTGCCAGCAACCGGGACAGGGGGCGCGGTGAGCAGTTCTTC.

A single count supports this clone. This chain connects TRBV11-2 to TRBJ2-2; 7 bases match TRBD2. The CDR3 runs to 15 residues. Germline CDR1 and CDR2: SGHAT and FQNNGV. V trimming: 8 bases; J trimming: 0 bases; junction bases outside the gene matches: 6. CDR3 sequence: CASANGGSNTGELFF. The DNA for the CDR3 is TGTGCCAGCGCCAACGGGGGGTCGAACACCGGGGAGCTGTTTTTT.

This clone was counted only a few times. The chain has TRBV11-2 and TRBJ2-7; 8 nucleotides agree with TRBD1. CDR1 SGHAT and CDR2 FQNNGV come from the germline V gene. This CDR3 spans 12 amino acids. The ends lost 5 bases at V and 6 bases at J; junction bases unmatched: 3. The chain's CDR3 is CASSPDRGEQYF. CDR3 nucleotide sequence: TGTGCCAGCAGCCCTGACAGGGGCGAGCAGTACTTC.

The chain recombines TRBV5-4 with TRBJ2-4, with D hard to call. The CDR3 sequence is 14 residues long. V lost 0 bases and J 4 bases, leaving 8 bases between the germline ends. Germline loops: CDR1 SGHNT, CDR2 YYREEE (reference sequence). The CDR3, as DNA: TGTGCCAGCAGCTTGGGTTTAGGGAAAAACATTCAGTACTTC. It encodes CASSLGLGKNIQYF.

The chain has TRBV14 and TRBJ1-6, with a weak D call TRBD1 (5 bases). CDR3 length: 14 residues. V was pared by 6 bases and J by 3 bases, with 9 bases between. The germline V gene has CDR1 SGHDN and CDR2 FVKESK. CDR3 sequence: CASSRDFYNSPLHF. CDR3 nucleotide sequence: TGTGCCAGCAGTCGGGACTTCTATAATTCACCCCTCCACTTT.

This clone was observed a single time. CDR3 DNA: TGCAGCGTTGAAGACCCAATGACAGGGGTTGGGGAGACCCAGTACTTC. Translation: CSVEDPMTGVGETQYF. The chain uses TRBV29-1 and TRBJ2-5, with 8 bases identical to TRBD1. The CDR3 spans 16 residues. The J segment lost 5 bases and the V segment lost 0 bases, leaving 11 bases of the junction unmatched. Germline CDR1 is SQVTM and CDR2 is ANQGSEA.

V and J are TRBV5-1 and TRBJ1-2, with 7 bases fitting TRBD1. The J segment lost 8 bases and the V segment lost 0 bases, leaving 4 bases of the junction unmatched. Germline lookup yields CDR1 SGHRS and CDR2 YFSETQ. The CDR3 has 13 amino acids. Here the CDR3 DNA reads TGCGCCAGCAGCTTGGGGACAGGCCGGGGCTACACCTTC. Residues: CASSLGTGRGYTF.

V gene TRBV13 combines with J gene TRBJ2-1; tentative D call: TRBD1 (6 bases). Per germline, CDR1 PRHDT and CDR2 FYEKMQ (reference sequence). V lost 3 bases to trimming and J lost 15 bases, with 15 bases between them. The CDR3 spans 12 residues. Written as DNA, the CDR3 is TGTGCCAGCAGCTTCAAACAGGGAATTTCGTTCTTC. As protein: CASSFKQGISFF.

This chain uses TRBV5-4 with TRBJ1-1; D is unclear. The CDR3 totals 14 residues. Germline loops: CDR1 SGHNT, CDR2 YYREEE (reference sequence). The ends were cut back, 7 bases at V and 5 bases at J, with 18 bases in the middle. DNA for the CDR3: TGTGCCAGCCTATCCCCACCTCCTGGGACTGAAGCTTTCTTT. Its protein is CASLSPPPGTEAFF. Full variable domain (rest looked up from reference TRBV5-4 and TRBJ1-1): ETGVTQSPTHLIKTRGQQVTLRCSSQSGHNTVSWYQQALGQGPQFIFQYYREEENGRGNFPPRFSGLQFPNYSSELNVNALELDDSALYLCASLSPPPGTEAFFGQGTRLTVV.

The chain combines TRBV5-4 with TRBJ2-5, with D unresolved. V shed 0 bases and J shed 3 bases, with 0 bases lying between them. The germline V gene has CDR1 SGHNT and CDR2 YYREEE (reference sequence). The CDR3 runs 11 residues. DNA of the CDR3: TGTGCCAGCAGCTTGGAAGAGACCCAGTACTTC. Protein sequence: CASSLEETQYF.

This chain connects TRBV28 to TRBJ2-1; the D gene is possibly TRBD1 (6 bases). The CDR3 spans 16 residues. Trimming cost V 5 bases and J 4 bases, with 18 bases left between them. CDR1 and CDR2 from the germline V gene are MDHEN and SYDVKM. The CDR3, as DNA: TGTGCCAGCAGTGGGGACACCTTTTCAAGTTACAATGAGCAGTTCTTC. It codes for CASSGDTFSSYNEQFF. The variable domain in full, with the rest retrieved from reference TRBV28 and TRBJ2-1, is DVKVTQSSRYLVKRTGEKVFLECVQDMDHENMFWYRQDPGLGLRLIYFSYDVKMKEKGDIPEGYSVSREKKERFSLILESASTNQTSMYLCASSGDTFSSYNEQFFGPGTRLTVL.

This clone was seen a few times. The chain uses TRBV2 and TRBJ1-4; possible D gene TRBD1, 5 bases. Germline-derived CDR1 and CDR2 are SNHLY and FYNNEI. V was cut by 6 bases and J by 8 bases, with 22 bases left in between. This CDR3 is 16 amino acids long. The CDR3 sequence is CASSTGGLAGREKLFF. The CDR3 DNA reads TGTGCCAGCAGCACCGGCGGGTTGGCAGGGCGCGAAAAACTGTTTTTT.

The rearrangement links TRBV27 to TRBJ1-4, with D maybe TRBD1 (6 bases). CDR1 is MNHEY, CDR2 SMNVEV, per germline (reference sequence). This CDR3 is 14 amino acids long. V lost 3 bases and J 8 bases, leaving 13 bases between the germline ends. CDR3 bases: TGTGCCAGCAGTTTCTCGGGGGCTTGGGAAAAACTGTTTTTT. Translated, it gives CASSFSGAWEKLFF. Filled out from reference TRBV27 and TRBJ1-4, the complete variable domain reads EAQVTQNPRYLITVTGKKLTVTCSQNMNHEYMSWYRQDPGLGLRQIYYSMNVEVTDKGDVPEGYKVSRKEKRNFPLILESPSPNQTSLYFCASSFSGAWEKLFFGSGTQLSVL.

The chain links TRBV29-1 to TRBJ1-3; D perhaps matches TRBD1 (5 bases). Germline V gene data show CDR1 as SQVTM and CDR2 as ANQGSEA. The V end lost 4 bases, the J end lost 0 bases, and 19 bases lay between the germline ends. The CDR3 runs to 17 residues. CDR3 protein: CSVGGLVGDLSGNTIYF. The DNA of the CDR3 is TGCAGCGTTGGGGGCTTGGTAGGCGACCTCTCTGGAAACACCATATATTTT.